Listed below are T cell receptor beta chains from one sample, sequenced in a study of cytomegalovirus exposure and HLA in healthy donors. The table came from immunoSEQ multiplex PCR; TCRdb's copy has only in-frame clones and leaves some out. Here the sample spans about 170,000 clones, 82% being singletons. The sample comprised PBMCs. The receptors were sampled from a male donor in good health and CMV-seronegative. Both conserved end residues are part of each CDR3. A D gene is named only where the DNA matches it firmly. Not all rows give a size; the values are once, few, many and, for expanded clones, a class.

TRBV28	-	-	TRBJ1-1	TGTGCCAGCAGTCGAGACACAGAGAACACTGAAGCTTTCTTT	CASSRDTENTEAFF
TRBV5-1	TRBD1	-	TRBJ2-7	TGCGCCAGTCGCCGGGACAGCAGTTCCTACGAGCAGTACTTC	CASRRDSSSYEQYF
TRBV9	-	-	TRBJ2-1	TGTGCCAGCAGCCCGCATGTGCGGAACAATGAGCAGTTCTTC	CASSPHVRNNEQFF
TRBV29-1	TRBD1	-	TRBJ1-1	TGCAGCGGGAGGACAGGGAAGACTGAAGCTTTCTTT	CSGRTGKTEAFF
TRBV19	-	-	TRBJ1-1	TGTGCCAGCTCCCAGAAGAGGGACACTGAAGCTTTCTTT	CASSQKRDTEAFF
TRBV4-3	TRBD1	-	TRBJ1-1	TGCGCCAGCAGCCTAGACAGGGTGGGTGAAGCTTTCTTT	CASSLDRVGEAFF
TRBV30	TRBD1	-	TRBJ1-3	TGTGCCTGGAGTATGAACAGGGGTGGAAACACCATATATTTT	CAWSMNRGGNTIYF
TRBV27	TRBD1	-	TRBJ1-6	TGTGCCAGCAATCCGAGCTTAAACGACAGGGGGTCACCCCTCCACTTT	CASNPSLNDRGSPLHF
TRBV6-5	TRBD1	-	TRBJ1-2	TGTGCCAGCACCACAAGACAGGGGAACGGCTACACCTTC	CASTTRQGNGYTF
TRBV9	-	-	TRBJ2-1	TGTGCCAGCAGCGCGACCGGGTCAAACTACAATGAGCAGTTCTTC	CASSATGSNYNEQFF
TRBV5-6	TRBD1	-	TRBJ1-1	TGTGCCAGCAGCCCCGGGACAGGGACGGGGACTGAAGCTTTCTTT	CASSPGTGTGTEAFF
TRBV4-2	-	-	TRBJ1-4	TGTGCCAGCAGCCAAGAGCCCAGCGTTGCAGGGACTAATGAAAAACTGTTTTTT	CASSQEPSVAGTNEKLFF
TRBV18	-	-	TRBJ2-1	TGTGCCAGCTCAGCGACCCGGGGCAATGAGCAGTTCTTC	CASSATRGNEQFF
TRBV9	-	few	TRBJ2-2	TGTGCCAGCAGCGTAGTGGGAGTTGGGGAGCTGTTTTTT	CASSVVGVGELFF
TRBV7-9	TRBD1	-	TRBJ1-1	TGTGCCAGCAGCTCCGGCACCGGGACAGGGGCTGAAGCTTTCTTT	CASSSGTGTGAEAFF
TRBV27	-	-	TRBJ1-1	TGTGCCAGCAGTTTGAGCGAGAACACTGAAGCTTTCTTT	CASSLSENTEAFF
TRBV27	TRBD1	-	TRBJ1-4	TGTGCCAGCAGTTCGGGACAGGGTGTTGGAAAACTGTTTTTT	CASSSGQGVGKLFF
TRBV7-9	-	once	TRBJ1-1	TGTGCCAGCAGTTCGAGCACTGAAGCTTTCTTT	CASSSSTEAFF
TRBV10-3	TRBD2	-	TRBJ2-7	TGTGCCATCGGGGGACGCTCGGGGGGGGACGAGCAGTACTTC	CAIGGRSGGDEQYF
TRBV28	-	-	TRBJ1-1	TGTGCCAGCAGCCCGGGGGGCGGGTTGGCTTTGGAATCTTTCTTT	CASSPGGGLALESFF
TRBV28	TRBD1	-	TRBJ1-1	TGTGCCAGCAGCCTGACAGGGGGGGGCACTGAAGCTTTCTTT	CASSLTGGGTEAFF
TRBV10-3	-	-	TRBJ1-4	TGTGCCATCAGTGAGGTTGCGGGCCAGCAAGCTTTTGAAAAACTGTTTTTT	CAISEVAGQQAFEKLFF
TRBV6-5	-	-	TRBJ2-7	TGTGCCAGCAGTTACTACGGCTACGAGCAGTACTTC	CASSYYGYEQYF
TRBV28	-	-	TRBJ1-2	TGTGCCAGCAGTTTGGCCCTAGGGAGGTCGGGCTACACCTTC	CASSLALGRSGYTF
TRBV9	-	once	TRBJ1-5	TGTGCCAGCAGCGTAGACCAGGGAAATCAGCCCCAGCATTTT	CASSVDQGNQPQHF
TRBV15	TRBD1	-	TRBJ2-1	TGTGCCACCAGCAGGGCCGGACAGGGGTACAATGAGCAGTTCTTC	CATSRAGQGYNEQFF
TRBV28	-	-	TRBJ1-2	TGTGCCAGCACCTTATCCGGGACACAGCTTAACTATGGCTACACCTTC	CASTLSGTQLNYGYTF
TRBV19	-	-	TRBJ1-5	TGTGCCAGTAGTATAGAAGGGACAAGATTTCAGCCCCAGCATTTT	CASSIEGTRFQPQHF